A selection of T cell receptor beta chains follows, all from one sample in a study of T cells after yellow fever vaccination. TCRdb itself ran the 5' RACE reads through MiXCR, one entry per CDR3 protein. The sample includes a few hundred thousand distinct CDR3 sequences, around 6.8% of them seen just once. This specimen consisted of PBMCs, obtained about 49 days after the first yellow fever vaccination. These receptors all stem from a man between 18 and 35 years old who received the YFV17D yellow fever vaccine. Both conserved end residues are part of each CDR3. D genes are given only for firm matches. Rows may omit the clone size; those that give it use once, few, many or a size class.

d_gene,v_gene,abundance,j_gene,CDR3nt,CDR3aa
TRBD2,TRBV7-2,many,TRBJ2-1,TGTGCCGTCCCTCGGGGGGGATTTTCCTACAATGAGCAGTTCTTC,CAVPRGGFSYNEQFF
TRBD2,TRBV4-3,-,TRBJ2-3,TGCGCCAGCAGCCAAGCATCAGCGGGGGATCCGGGAGATACGCAGTATTTT,CASSQASAGDPGDTQYF
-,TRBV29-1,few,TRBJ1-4,TGCAGCGTTGAAGCCTGGGATCAGGGTGAAAAACTGTTTTTT,CSVEAWDQGEKLFF
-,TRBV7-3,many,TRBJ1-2,TGTGCCAGCAGCCCCGGGGCCTCGGCGGGCTATGGCTACACCTTC,CASSPGASAGYGYTF
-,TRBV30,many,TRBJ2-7,TGTGCCTGGAACAGGGAGGGCGACGAGCAGTACTTC,CAWNREGDEQYF
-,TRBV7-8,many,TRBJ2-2,TGTGCCAGCAGCTTATTACCCACCTCGGGATTTACCACCGGGGAGCTGTTTTTT,CASSLLPTSGFTTGELFF
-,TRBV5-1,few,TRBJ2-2,TGCGCCAGCAGCTTGGTGGCTCCGAACACCGGGGAGCTGTTTTTT,CASSLVAPNTGELFF
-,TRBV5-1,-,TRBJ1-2,TGCGCCAGCAGCCCCGGCAGGAGCTACGGGGGCGGCTACACCTTC,CASSPGRSYGGGYTF
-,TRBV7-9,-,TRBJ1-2,TGTGCCAGCAGTGTTGAAGGGACTCGGCTTGGCTACACCTTC,CASSVEGTRLGYTF
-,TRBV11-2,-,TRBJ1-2,TGTGCCAGCAGCTTAAACATGCAGACTCCCTATGGCTACACCTTC,CASSLNMQTPYGYTF
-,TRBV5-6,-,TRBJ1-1,TGTGCCAGCAGCTTGCTGGGAAAGAACACTGAAGCTTTCTTT,CASSLLGKNTEAFF
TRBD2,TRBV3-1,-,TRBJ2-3,TGTGCCAGCAGCCAAGGGACTAGCGGGGTACAGGGTACGCAGTATTTT,CASSQGTSGVQGTQYF
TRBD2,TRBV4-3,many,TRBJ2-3,TGCGCCAGCAGCCAAGGCAAAGCGGGGGGCGCAGATACGCAGTATTTT,CASSQGKAGGADTQYF
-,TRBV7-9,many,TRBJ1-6,TGTGCCAGCAGCTTTGGAGGGGAGGGAAATTCACCCCTCCACTTT,CASSFGGEGNSPLHF
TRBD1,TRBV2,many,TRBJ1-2,TGTGCCAGCAACCCCCCCACAGGGGGACACACCTTC,CASNPPTGGHTF
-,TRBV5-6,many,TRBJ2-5,TGTGCCAGCAGCTTGGTAACAGAGACCCAGTACTTC,CASSLVTETQYF